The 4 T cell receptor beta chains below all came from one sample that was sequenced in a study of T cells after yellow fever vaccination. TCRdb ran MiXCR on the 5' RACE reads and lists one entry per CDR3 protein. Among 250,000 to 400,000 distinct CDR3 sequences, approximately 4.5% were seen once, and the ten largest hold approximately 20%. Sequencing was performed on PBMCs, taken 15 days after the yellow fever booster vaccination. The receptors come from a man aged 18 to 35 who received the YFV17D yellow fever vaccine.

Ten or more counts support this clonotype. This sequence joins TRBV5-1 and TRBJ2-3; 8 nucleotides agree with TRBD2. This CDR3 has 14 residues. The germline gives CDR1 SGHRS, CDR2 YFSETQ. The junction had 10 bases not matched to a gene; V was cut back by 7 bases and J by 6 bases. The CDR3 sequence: CASGSGGPSDTQYF. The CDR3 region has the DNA TGCGCCAGCGGAAGCGGGGGACCCTCGGATACGCAGTATTTT. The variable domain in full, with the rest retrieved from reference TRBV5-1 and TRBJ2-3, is KAGVTQTPRYLIKTRGQQVTLSCSPISGHRSVSWYQQTPGQGLQFLFEYFSETQRNKGNFPGRFSGRQFSNSRSEMNVSTLELGDSALYLCASGSGGPSDTQYFGPGTRLTVL.

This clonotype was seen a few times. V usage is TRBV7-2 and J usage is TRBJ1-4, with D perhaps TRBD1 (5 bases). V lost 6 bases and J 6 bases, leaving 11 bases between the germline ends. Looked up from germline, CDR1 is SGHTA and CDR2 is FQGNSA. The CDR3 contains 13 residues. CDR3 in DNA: TGTGCCAGCAGAGCCAGGGAGTATGAAAAACTGTTTTTT. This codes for CASRAREYEKLFF.

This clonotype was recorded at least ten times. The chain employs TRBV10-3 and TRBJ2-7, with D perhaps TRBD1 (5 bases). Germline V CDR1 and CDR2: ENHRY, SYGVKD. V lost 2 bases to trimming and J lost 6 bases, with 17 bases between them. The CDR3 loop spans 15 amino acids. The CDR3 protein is CAISEGWQGSGEQYF. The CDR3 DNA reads TGTGCCATCAGTGAGGGATGGCAGGGATCAGGCGAGCAGTACTTC.

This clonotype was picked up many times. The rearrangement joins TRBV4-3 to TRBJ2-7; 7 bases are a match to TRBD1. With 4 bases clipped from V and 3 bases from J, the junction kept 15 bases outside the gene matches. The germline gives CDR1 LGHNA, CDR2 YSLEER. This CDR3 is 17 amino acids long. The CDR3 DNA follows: TGCGCCAGCAGCCCTCACACCCAGGGGGAAAGGGGCTACGAGCAGTACTTC. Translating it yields CASSPHTQGERGYEQYF.